What follows are 3 T cell receptor beta chains derived from one specimen sequenced in a study of shared clonotypes between healthy human individuals. The protocol was immunoSEQ multiplex PCR, while the TCRdb copy is restricted to in-frame clones and leaves out a portion. Of some 1.4 million clones listed, over 95% are singletons. The source material was naive CD4+ T cells sorted from blood. Subset specified: CD45RA+ positively selected. The receptors here all came from a man aged 30 to 45 in good health.

The chain recombines TRBV6-1 with TRBJ2-1; 8 bases are a match to TRBD2. Trimming took 5 bases from V and 3 from J; bases not matched to a gene: 6. The CDR3 totals 15 residues. Germline CDR1 is MNHNS and CDR2 is SASEGT. CDR3 sequence reads: CASSSTSGIYNEQFF. The DNA of the CDR3 is TGTGCCAGCAGTTCAACTAGCGGAATCTACAATGAGCAGTTCTTC.

The V gene is TRBV2, the J gene TRBJ2-1; 11 bases map to TRBD1. The CDR3 is 17 residues long. Per the germline V gene, CDR1 is SNHLY and CDR2 is FYNNEI. Unmatched junction bases numbered 14, after V lost 4 bases and J lost 9 bases. CDR3 region: CASSVGTGGAGRGEQFF. The CDR3 DNA is TGTGCCAGCAGTGTAGGGACAGGGGGAGCCGGCCGAGGTGAGCAGTTCTTC.

Points on this clone: This sample also contains other DNA sequences that code for the same CDR3. The chain employs TRBV5-1 and TRBJ1-2; D is unresolved. Germline V gene lookup returns CDR1 SGHRS and CDR2 YFSETQ. Trimming removed 4 bases from V and 2 bases from J, with 9 bases in between. The CDR3 length is 13 residues. The CDR3 region is CASSLGPNYGYTF. In nucleotides, the CDR3 is TGCGCCAGCAGCCTCGGGCCCAACTATGGCTACACCTTC.